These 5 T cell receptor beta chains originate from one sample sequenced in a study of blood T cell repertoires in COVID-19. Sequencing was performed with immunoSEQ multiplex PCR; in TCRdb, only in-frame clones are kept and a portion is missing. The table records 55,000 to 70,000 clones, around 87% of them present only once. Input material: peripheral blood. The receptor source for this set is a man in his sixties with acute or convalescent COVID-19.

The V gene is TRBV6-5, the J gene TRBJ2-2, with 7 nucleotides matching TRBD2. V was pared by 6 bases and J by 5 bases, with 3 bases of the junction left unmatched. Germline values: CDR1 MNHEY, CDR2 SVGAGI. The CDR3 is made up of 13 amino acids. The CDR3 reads CASSNGGTGELFF. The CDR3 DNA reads TGTGCCAGCAGCAACGGGGGGACCGGGGAGCTGTTTTTT.

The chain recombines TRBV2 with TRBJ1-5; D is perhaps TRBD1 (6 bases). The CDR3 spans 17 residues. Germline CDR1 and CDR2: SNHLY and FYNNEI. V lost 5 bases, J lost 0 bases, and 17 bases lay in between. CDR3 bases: TGTGCCAGCAGTATCAGGGGAAAGGATGGTAGCAATCAGCCCCAGCATTTT. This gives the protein CASSIRGKDGSNQPQHF.

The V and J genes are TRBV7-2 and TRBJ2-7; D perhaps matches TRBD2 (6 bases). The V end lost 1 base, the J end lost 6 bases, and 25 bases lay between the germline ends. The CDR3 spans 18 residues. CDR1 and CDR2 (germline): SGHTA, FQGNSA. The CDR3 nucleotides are TGTGCCAGCAGCTTAGTAGGACGGGGAGTCATCAGGACTATCGAGCAGTACTTC. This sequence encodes CASSLVGRGVIRTIEQYF.

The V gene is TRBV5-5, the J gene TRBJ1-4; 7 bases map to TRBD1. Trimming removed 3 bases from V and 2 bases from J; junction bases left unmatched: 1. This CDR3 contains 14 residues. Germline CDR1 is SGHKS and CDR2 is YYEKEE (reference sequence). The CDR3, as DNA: TGTGCCAGCAGCTGGGGACAGACTAATGAAAAACTGTTTTTT. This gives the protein CASSWGQTNEKLFF.

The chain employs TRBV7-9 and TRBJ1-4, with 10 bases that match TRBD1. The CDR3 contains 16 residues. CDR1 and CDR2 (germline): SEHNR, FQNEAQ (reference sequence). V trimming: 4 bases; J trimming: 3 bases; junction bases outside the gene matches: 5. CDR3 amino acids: CASSSGQGSANEKLFF. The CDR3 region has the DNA TGTGCCAGCAGCTCGGGACAGGGGTCGGCTAATGAAAAACTGTTTTTT. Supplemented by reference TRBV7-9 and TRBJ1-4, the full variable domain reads DTGVSQNPRHKITKRGQNVTFRCDPISEHNRLYWYRQTLGQGPEFLTYFQNEAQLEKSRLLSDRFSAERPKGSFSTLEIQRTEQGDSAMYLCASSSGQGSANEKLFFGSGTQLSVL.